These 9 T cell receptor beta chains share one sample of origin, sequenced in a study of CD8 T cells in ankylosing spondylitis (dated by TCRdb to about 2017). These TCRs are of unknown antigen specificity. Library preparation employed 5' RACE. The data were produced on an Illumina HiSeq 2500. TCRdb trimmed public reads at Q25 via fastp, called clones via MiXCR and kept in-frame beta chains. Every distinct CDR3 protein forms one entry, paired with its most common genes and DNA. This sample comprises under 950,000 distinct CDR3 sequences, 19% of them detected only once. Around a fifth of the sample is in the top ten clones. Study-wide findings and limitations: Blood from ankylosing spondylitis patients appeared to be characterized by a TCR beta motif made up of several highly homologous amino acid variants.

Sequencing used blood, either unsorted or a sorted T cell fraction (not recorded which). These receptors originate from a male donor with ankylosing spondylitis.

The chain joins TRBV2 to TRBJ2-7; TRBD2 matches 8 bases. CDR3 size: 14 residues. Trimming removed 6 bases from V and 6 bases from J; junction bases left unmatched: 10. Germline V CDR1 and CDR2: SNHLY, FYNNEI. The CDR3 spells CASSALAGMGEQYF. For the CDR3, the DNA is TGTGCCAGCAGCGCTCTAGCGGGCATGGGCGAGCAGTACTTC.

This clonotype has more than one count but fewer than ten. The V call is TRBV5-1, the J call TRBJ2-3; no clear D. This CDR3 is 12 amino acids long. Germline V gives CDR1 SGHRS, CDR2 YFSETQ. The ends were cut back, 2 bases at V and 7 bases at J, with 8 bases in the middle. CDR3 coding DNA: TGCGCCAGCAGCTTAAAACCAAATACGCAGTATTTT. Translating it yields CASSLKPNTQYF. Together with reference TRBV5-1 and TRBJ2-3, the CDR3 gives the full variable domain: KAGVTQTPRYLIKTRGQQVTLSCSPISGHRSVSWYQQTPGQGLQFLFEYFSETQRNKGNFPGRFSGRQFSNSRSEMNVSTLELGDSALYLCASSLKPNTQYFGPGTRLTVL.

The rearrangement joins TRBV11-2 to TRBJ1-4, with 7 bases that match TRBD1. The CDR3 is made up of 16 amino acids. The junction had 11 bases not matched to a gene; V was cut back by 5 bases and J by 5 bases. CDR1 SGHAT and CDR2 FQNNGV come from the germline V gene. CDR3 in DNA: TGTGCCAGCAGCCCCCAAGCGACAGGGAAGAATGAAAAACTGTTTTTT. This encodes CASSPQATGKNEKLFF.

This clonotype was picked up a small number of times. The rearrangement uses TRBV7-3 and TRBJ2-2; 13 nucleotides align to TRBD2. V lost 5 bases, J lost 0 bases, and 9 bases stayed unmatched. This CDR3 comprises 19 residues. CDR1 is SGHTA and CDR2 is FQGTGA in the germline V gene. The CDR3 spells CASSPHRTSGGSNTGELFF. CDR3 DNA: TGTGCCAGCAGCCCACACCGGACTAGCGGGGGATCGAACACCGGGGAGCTGTTTTTT.

This clonotype has only a few counts. The chain uses TRBV7-9 and TRBJ1-3, with TRBD1 identical over 9 bases. The length of the CDR3 is 14 residues. With 3 bases clipped from V and 13 bases from J, the junction kept 10 bases outside the gene matches. The germline V gene encodes CDR1 SEHNR and CDR2 FQNEAQ (reference sequence). CDR3 region: CASSLGQGPKRIYF. The CDR3 coding sequence is TGTGCCAGCAGCTTGGGACAGGGCCCAAAAAGGATATATTTT. Based on the CDR3 plus reference TRBV7-9 and TRBJ1-3, the full variable domain is DTGVSQNPRHKITKRGQNVTFRCDPISEHNRLYWYRQTLGQGPEFLTYFQNEAQLEKSRLLSDRFSAERPKGSFSTLEIQRTEQGDSAMYLCASSLGQGPKRIYFGEGSWLTVV.

The rearrangement links TRBV20-1 to TRBJ1-1, with D hard to call. In germline, CDR1 is DFQATT, CDR2 SNEGSKA (reference sequence). The V gene lost 6 bases and the J gene lost 1 base, with 9 bases spanning the gap. The CDR3 totals 12 residues. The CDR3 DNA reads as TGCAGTGCCGCAACAGAGAACACTGAAGCTTTCTTT. It yields the protein CSAATENTEAFF.

V gene TRBV7-9 combines with J gene TRBJ2-7; possibly TRBD1 for D (6 bases). Trimming pared 1 base from V and 2 bases from J, leaving 15 bases between. The germline gives CDR1 SEHNR, CDR2 FQNEAQ (reference sequence). This CDR3 is built from 16 residues. DNA for the CDR3: TGTGCCAGCAGCTTAGTCTGGACAGCAGACCCCTACGAGCAGTACTTC. Its translation is CASSLVWTADPYEQYF.

The rearrangement joins TRBV5-5 to TRBJ2-2; D is unresolved. CDR3 size: 16 residues. In germline, CDR1 is SGHKS, CDR2 YYEKEE (reference sequence). V lost 2 bases and J 3 bases, leaving 14 bases between the germline ends. The CDR3 nucleotides read TGTGCCAGCAGCTTTAGCCCGGACCAACACACCGGGGAGCTGTTTTTT. Translating gives CASSFSPDQHTGELFF.

This clonotype was found a few times. This chain connects TRBV30 to TRBJ1-5; TRBD1 agrees at 8 bases. V lost 0 bases, J lost 5 bases, and 3 bases stayed unmatched. Germline lookup yields CDR1 GTSNPN and CDR2 SVGIG (reference sequence). CDR3 length: 14 amino acids. The CDR3 sequence is CAWSVGQGDQPQHF. Here the CDR3 DNA reads TGTGCCTGGAGTGTAGGACAGGGTGATCAGCCCCAGCATTTT.